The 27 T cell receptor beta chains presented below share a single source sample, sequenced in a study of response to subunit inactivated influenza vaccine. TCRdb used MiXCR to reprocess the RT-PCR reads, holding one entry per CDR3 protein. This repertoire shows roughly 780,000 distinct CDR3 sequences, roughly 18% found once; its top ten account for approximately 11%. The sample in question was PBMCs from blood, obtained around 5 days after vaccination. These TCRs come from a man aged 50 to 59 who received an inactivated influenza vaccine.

The CDR3 DNA is TGTGCCAGCAGCGGCGATAGGGCAGCGGGAAAACTGTTTTTT. Protein: CASSGDRAAGKLFF. The chain couples TRBV11-2 to TRBJ1-4; unclear D gene. CDR3 length: 14 amino acids. Germline V gene sequence: CDR1 SGHAT, CDR2 FQNNGV. Deletions cut 5 bases from V and 10 bases from J, with 17 bases between.

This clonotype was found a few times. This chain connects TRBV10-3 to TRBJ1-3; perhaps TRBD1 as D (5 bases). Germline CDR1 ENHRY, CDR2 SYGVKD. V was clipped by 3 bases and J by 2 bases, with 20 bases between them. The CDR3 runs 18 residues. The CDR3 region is CAISDHKTGRAAGNTIYF. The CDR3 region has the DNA TGTGCCATCAGTGACCATAAAACCGGCAGGGCGGCTGGAAACACCATATATTTT.

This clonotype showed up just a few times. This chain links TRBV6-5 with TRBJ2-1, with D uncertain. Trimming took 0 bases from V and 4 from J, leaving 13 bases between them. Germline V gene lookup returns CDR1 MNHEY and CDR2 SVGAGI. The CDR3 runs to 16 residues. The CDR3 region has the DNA TGTGCCAGCAGTTACTCGGCACCTCCTGTTTACAATGAGCAGTTCTTC. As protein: CASSYSAPPVYNEQFF.

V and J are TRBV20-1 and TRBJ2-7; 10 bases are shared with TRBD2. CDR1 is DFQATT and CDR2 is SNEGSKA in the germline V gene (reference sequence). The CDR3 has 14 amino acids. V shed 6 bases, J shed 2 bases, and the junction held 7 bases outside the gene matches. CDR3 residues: CSAPTSGHTYEQYF. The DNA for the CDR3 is TGCAGTGCCCCGACTAGCGGGCACACCTACGAGCAGTACTTC.

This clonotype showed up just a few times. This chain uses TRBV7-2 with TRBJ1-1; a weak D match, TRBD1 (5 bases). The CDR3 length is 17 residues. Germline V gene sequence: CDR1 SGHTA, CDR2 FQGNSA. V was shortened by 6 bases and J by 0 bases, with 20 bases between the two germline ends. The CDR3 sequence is CASRAGSGMEMNTEAFF. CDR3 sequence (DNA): TGTGCCAGCAGGGCAGGGTCGGGGATGGAGATGAACACTGAAGCTTTCTTT.

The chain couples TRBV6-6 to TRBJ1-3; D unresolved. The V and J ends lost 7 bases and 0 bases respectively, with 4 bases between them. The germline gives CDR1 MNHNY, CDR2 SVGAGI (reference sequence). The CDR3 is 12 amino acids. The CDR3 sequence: CASKLSGNTIYF. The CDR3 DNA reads TGTGCCAGCAAACTCTCTGGAAACACCATATATTTT.

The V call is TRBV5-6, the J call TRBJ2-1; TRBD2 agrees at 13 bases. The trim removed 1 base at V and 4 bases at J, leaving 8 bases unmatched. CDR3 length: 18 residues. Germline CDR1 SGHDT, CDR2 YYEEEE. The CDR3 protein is CASSLSVLAGGLYNEQFF. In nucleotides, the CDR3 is TGTGCCAGCAGCTTGTCTGTACTAGCGGGAGGGCTGTACAATGAGCAGTTCTTC. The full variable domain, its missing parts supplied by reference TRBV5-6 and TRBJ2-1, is DAGVTQSPTHLIKTRGQQVTLRCSPKSGHDTVSWYQQALGQGPQFIFQYYEEEERQRGNFPDRFSGHQFPNYSSELNVNALLLGDSALYLCASSLSVLAGGLYNEQFFGPGTRLTVL.

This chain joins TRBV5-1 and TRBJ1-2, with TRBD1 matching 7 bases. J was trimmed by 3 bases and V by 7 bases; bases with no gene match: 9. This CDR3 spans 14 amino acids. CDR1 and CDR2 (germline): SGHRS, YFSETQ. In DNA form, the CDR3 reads TGCGCCAGCCGAAGTGGGGACAGAGACTATGGCTACACCTTC. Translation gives CASRSGDRDYGYTF.

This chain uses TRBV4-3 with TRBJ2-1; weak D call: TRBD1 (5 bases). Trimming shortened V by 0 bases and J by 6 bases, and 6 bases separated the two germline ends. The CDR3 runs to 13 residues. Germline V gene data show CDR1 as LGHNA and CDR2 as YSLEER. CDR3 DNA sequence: TGCGCCAGCAGCCAAGATCAGGGCAATGAGCAGTTCTTC. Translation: CASSQDQGNEQFF.

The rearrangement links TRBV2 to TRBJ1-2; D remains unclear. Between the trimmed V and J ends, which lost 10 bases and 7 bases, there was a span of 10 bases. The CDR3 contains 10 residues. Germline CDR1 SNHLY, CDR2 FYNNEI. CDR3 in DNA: TGTGCCACCCTACCCGGTGGCTACACCTTC. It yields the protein CATLPGGYTF. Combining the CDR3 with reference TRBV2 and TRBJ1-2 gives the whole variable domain EPEVTQTPSHQVTQMGQEVILRCVPISNHLYFYWYRQILGQKVEFLVSFYNNEISEKSEIFDDQFSVERPDGSNFTLKIRSTKLEDSAMYFCATLPGGYTFGSGTRLTVV.

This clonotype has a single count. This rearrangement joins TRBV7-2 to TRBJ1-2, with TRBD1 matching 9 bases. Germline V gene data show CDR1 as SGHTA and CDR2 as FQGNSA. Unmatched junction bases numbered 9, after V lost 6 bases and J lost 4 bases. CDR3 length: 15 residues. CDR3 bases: TGTGCCAGCAGTCTAGTAGGACAGGGGACCTATGGCTACACCTTC. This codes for CASSLVGQGTYGYTF.

This chain's CDR3 is CASSHTRQGIGETQYF. The CDR3 coding sequence is TGTGCCAGCAGCCATACTAGACAGGGGATAGGGGAGACCCAGTACTTC. The V and J genes are TRBV4-2 and TRBJ2-5; 8 bases are shared with TRBD1. V lost 3 bases and J lost 5; bases outside the gene matches: 11. Per germline, CDR1 LGHNA and CDR2 YNFKEQ. The CDR3 sequence is 16 residues long.

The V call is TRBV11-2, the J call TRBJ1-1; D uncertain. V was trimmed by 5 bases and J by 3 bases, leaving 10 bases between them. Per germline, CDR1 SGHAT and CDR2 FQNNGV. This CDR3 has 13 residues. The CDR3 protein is CASSQDVDTEAFF. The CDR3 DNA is TGTGCCAGCAGCCAGGACGTGGACACTGAAGCTTTCTTT.

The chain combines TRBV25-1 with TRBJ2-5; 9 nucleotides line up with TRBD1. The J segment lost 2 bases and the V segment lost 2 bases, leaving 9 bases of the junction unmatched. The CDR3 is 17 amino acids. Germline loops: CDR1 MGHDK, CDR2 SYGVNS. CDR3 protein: CASSETWDRAVQETQYF. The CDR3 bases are TGTGCCAGCAGTGAAACCTGGGACAGGGCTGTACAAGAGACCCAGTACTTC.

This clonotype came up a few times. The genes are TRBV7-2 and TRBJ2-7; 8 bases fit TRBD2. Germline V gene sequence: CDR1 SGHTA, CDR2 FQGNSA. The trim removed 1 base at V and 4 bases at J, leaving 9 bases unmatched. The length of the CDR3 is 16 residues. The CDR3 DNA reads TGTGCCAGCAGCTTAGGTGGGACTAGGGCAACATACGAGCAGTACTTC. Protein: CASSLGGTRATYEQYF.

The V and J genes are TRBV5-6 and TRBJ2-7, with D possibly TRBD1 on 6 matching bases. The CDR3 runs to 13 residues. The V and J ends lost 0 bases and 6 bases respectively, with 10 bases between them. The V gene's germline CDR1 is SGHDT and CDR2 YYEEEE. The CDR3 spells CASSLAIQGEQYF. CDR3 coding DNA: TGTGCCAGCAGCTTGGCAATACAGGGCGAGCAGTACTTC.

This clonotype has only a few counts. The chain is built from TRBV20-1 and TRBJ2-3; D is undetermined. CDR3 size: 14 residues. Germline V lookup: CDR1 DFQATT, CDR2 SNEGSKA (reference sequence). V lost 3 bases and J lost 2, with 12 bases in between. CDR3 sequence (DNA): TGCAGTGCTAGTCCCCTGCCTCTCACAGATACGCAGTATTTT. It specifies CSASPLPLTDTQYF.

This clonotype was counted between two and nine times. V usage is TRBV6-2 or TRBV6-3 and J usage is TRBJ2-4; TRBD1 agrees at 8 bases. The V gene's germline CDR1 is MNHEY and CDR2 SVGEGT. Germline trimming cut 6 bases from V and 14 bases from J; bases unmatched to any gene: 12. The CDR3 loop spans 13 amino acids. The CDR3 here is CASSPRIQGGEYF. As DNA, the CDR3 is TGTGCCAGCAGCCCGAGAATACAGGGGGGAGAGTACTTC.

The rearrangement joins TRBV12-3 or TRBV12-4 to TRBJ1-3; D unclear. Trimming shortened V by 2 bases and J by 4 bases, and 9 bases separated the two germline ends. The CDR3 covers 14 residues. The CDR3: CASSLTTAGNTIYF. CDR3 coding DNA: TGTGCCAGCAGTTTAACCACAGCCGGAAACACCATATATTTT.

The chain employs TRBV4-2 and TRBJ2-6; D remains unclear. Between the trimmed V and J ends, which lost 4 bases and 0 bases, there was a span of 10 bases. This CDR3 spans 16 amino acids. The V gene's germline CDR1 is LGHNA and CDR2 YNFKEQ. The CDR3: CASSPSQPSGANVLTF. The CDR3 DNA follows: TGTGCCAGCAGCCCAAGCCAGCCCTCTGGGGCCAACGTCCTGACTTTC.

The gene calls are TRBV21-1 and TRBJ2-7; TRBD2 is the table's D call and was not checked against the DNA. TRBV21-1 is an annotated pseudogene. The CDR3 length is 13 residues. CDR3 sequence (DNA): TGTGCCAGCAGCCTCCCGTACTCCTACGAGCAGTACTTC. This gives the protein CASSLPYSYEQYF.

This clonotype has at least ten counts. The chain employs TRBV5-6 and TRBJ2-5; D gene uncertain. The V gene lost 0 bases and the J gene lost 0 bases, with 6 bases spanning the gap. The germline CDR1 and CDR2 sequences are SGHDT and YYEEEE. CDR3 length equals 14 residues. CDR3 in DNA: TGTGCCAGCAGCTTGGGGCAGAACCAAGAGACCCAGTACTTC. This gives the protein CASSLGQNQETQYF.

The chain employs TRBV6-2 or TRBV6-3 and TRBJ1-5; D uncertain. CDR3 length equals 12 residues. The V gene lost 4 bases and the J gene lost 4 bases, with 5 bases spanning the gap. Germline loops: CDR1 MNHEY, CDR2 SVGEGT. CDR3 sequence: CASSWRNQPQHF. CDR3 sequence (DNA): TGTGCCAGCAGTTGGAGAAATCAGCCCCAGCATTTT.

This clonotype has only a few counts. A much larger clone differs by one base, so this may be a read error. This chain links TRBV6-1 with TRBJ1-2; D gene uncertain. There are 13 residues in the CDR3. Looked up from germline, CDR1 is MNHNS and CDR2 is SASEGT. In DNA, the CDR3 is TGTGCCAGCACTGAAGCGGGGAACTATGGCTACACCTTC. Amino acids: CASTEAGNYGYTF.

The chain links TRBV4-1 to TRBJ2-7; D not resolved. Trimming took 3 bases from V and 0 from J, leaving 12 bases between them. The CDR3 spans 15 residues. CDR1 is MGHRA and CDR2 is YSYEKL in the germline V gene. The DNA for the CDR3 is TGCGCCAGCAGCCACGCACAGTCTCCCTCCTACGAGCAGTACTTC. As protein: CASSHAQSPSYEQYF.

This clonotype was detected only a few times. In nucleotides, the CDR3 is TGTGCCAGCAGTCCTAACAGGGTTCAGCCCCAGCATTTT. Translated: CASSPNRVQPQHF. This rearrangement joins TRBV6-1 to TRBJ1-5; D is perhaps TRBD1 (6 bases). The V end was cut by 5 bases, the J end by 6 bases, with 11 bases between. CDR3 length: 13 amino acids. Germline V CDR1 and CDR2: MNHNS, SASEGT.

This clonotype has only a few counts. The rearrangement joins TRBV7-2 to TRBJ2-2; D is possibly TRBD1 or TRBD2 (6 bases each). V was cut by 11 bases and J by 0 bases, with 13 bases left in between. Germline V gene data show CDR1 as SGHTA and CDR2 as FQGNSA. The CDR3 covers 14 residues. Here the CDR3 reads CAFRGTSNTGELFF. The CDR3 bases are TGTGCCTTCCGGGGGACATCGAACACCGGGGAGCTGTTTTTT.